This entry lists 2 T cell receptor beta chains sequenced from one sample in a study of neurological immune-mediated disorders. TCRdb re-called the 5' RACE reads with MiXCR, one entry per CDR3 protein. The sample lists tens of thousands of distinct CDR3 sequences; about 9.4% were seen once. Time point of the sample: longitudinal time-point 1 (baseline). Sequences were obtained from PBMCs. Receptors were obtained from a man aged 30-40 years in good health.

At least ten counts were recorded for this clonotype. The rearrangement uses TRBV7-9 and TRBJ2-5, with 11 bases fitting TRBD2. The trim removed 5 bases at V and 2 bases at J, leaving 4 bases unmatched. This CDR3 is 15 amino acids long. The germline V gene has CDR1 SEHNR and CDR2 FQNEAQ (reference sequence). For the CDR3, the DNA is TGTGCCAGCAGCCGTGGACTAGCGGGTCAAGAGACCCAGTACTTC. As protein: CASSRGLAGQETQYF.

This clonotype was detected many times. Written as DNA, the CDR3 is TGTGCCAGCACCACGCCCCATCTCCGGGACAGGGTACACGAGCAGTACTTC. This codes for CASTTPHLRDRVHEQYF. The chain carries TRBV6-2 or TRBV6-3 and TRBJ2-7; 9 positions agree with TRBD1. This CDR3 contains 17 residues. Germline CDR1 and CDR2: MNHEY and SVGEGT. V trimming: 7 bases; J trimming: 5 bases; junction bases outside the gene matches: 18.